This T cell receptor (beta chain) was identified in a study of Ad26.COV2.S vaccination and SARS-CoV-2 variants. TCRdb keeps only in-frame clones here, not all; method: immunoSEQ multiplex PCR. The repertoire includes about 500,000 clones, roughly nine tenths of them detected once, and about 1.7% sits in the top ten. Stated treatment: around 19 received Ad26.COV2.S at low or high dose, single or two shots; several received placebo; per-sample allocation not given. Sampling was performed 63 days after the first vaccine or placebo injection. The germline V and J ends were trimmed by 3 bases and 4 bases, with 9 bases remaining between them. The germline V gene encodes CDR1 GTSNPN and CDR2 SVGIG (reference sequence). The CDR3 is 12 amino acids.

This TCR was recovered from a person between 18 and 65 years old who received the Ad26.COV2.S COVID-19 vaccine or a placebo. The genes are TRBV30 and TRBJ1-2, with D possibly matching TRBD1 (5 bases). The source was peripheral blood, collected in a trial of Ad26.COV2.S vaccine versus placebo. The CDR3 DNA follows: TGTGCCTGGAGGGGACCGCTCTATGGCTACACCTTC. It encodes CAWRGPLYGYTF.